This T cell receptor (beta chain) was sequenced for a study of cytomegalovirus exposure and HLA in healthy donors. The study, taken as a whole, reports: In most subjects, TCR beta sequences reportedly gave accurate predictions of HLA-A and HLA-B alleles.

The CDR3 contains 15 residues. Trimming cost V 10 bases and J 5 bases; bases outside gene matches: 9. The germline V gene has CDR1 MNHEY and CDR2 SVGAGI. Worth noting for this clone: The antigen is undetermined.

At collection, donors were nominally healthy, but unrecorded immune exposures were probable. PCR used 60 Vbeta primers and 13 Jbeta primers. Only in-frame clones appear in the TCRdb table, and some are missing; sequencing was by immunoSEQ multiplex PCR. The table has about 170,000 clones, more than 80% seen once. The sample consisted of PBMCs. The gene calls are TRBV6-5 and TRBJ2-3; 13 bases are a match to TRBD2. This receptor was identified in a woman aged 18 to 35 in good health and CMV-seronegative. The CDR3 DNA is TGTGCCACGCGACTAGCGGGAGGCCTGATAGATACGCAGTATTTT. Encoded protein: CATRLAGGLIDTQYF.